The source of this T cell receptor (beta chain) is a study of regulatory T cells in long-lasting Graves disease. This clonotype was recorded at least ten times. The time point: newly diagnosed GD, antithyroid drugs for less than 3 months. Making the TCR library involved RNA that had been extracted from PBMCs. Arm-PCR of CDR3 regions and iRepertoire HTBI primers were used to build TCR beta libraries. TCRdb recomputed calls from the multiplex PCR reads with MiXCR, one row per CDR3 protein. The sample includes some 220,000 distinct CDR3 sequences, roughly 18% seen only once; the top ten take approximately 12%. The CDR3 covers 14 residues. The germline CDR1 and CDR2 sequences are MNHNS and SASEGT. V was shortened by 5 bases and J by 2 bases, with 13 bases between the two germline ends. These data were likewise used in another study, on T cells in Graves' hyperthyroidism and ophthalmopathy.

J is TRBJ2-7 and V is TRBV6-1; D is perhaps TRBD1 or TRBD2 (5 bases each). The input for sequencing was peripheral blood mononuclear cells (PBMCs), taken at new diagnosis, from a patient treated with antithyroid drugs. This TCR came from a woman aged 25 to 39 with Graves disease. The CDR3 is CASSQFREPYEQYF. Written as DNA, the CDR3 is TGTGCCAGCAGTCAGTTCAGGGAGCCCTACGAGCAGTACTTC.